Below are 25 T cell receptor beta chains sequenced from a single sample in a study of CD8+CD57+ T cells in acquired aplastic anemia. TCR beta VDJ combinations and CDR3 sequences were profiled from genomic DNA. One entry per CDR3 protein results from TCRdb running MiXCR on the reads. The sample has around 430,000 distinct CDR3 sequences; roughly 34% are singletons. In patients chosen for sequencing, flow cytometry had shown CD8+CD57+ cell expansion. Input material: sorted CD4+, CD8+, or CD8+CD57+ T cells (not recorded which) from PBMCs. Receptor source: a human donor with aplastic anemia.

V and J are TRBV19 and TRBJ1-4; no definite D call. V was clipped by 5 bases and J by 7 bases, with 14 bases between them. This CDR3 has 14 amino acids. Germline V gives CDR1 LNHDA, CDR2 SQIVND (reference sequence). CDR3 nucleotide sequence: TGTGCCAGTAGTTTTGGCGGTTCTGGTGAAAAACTGTTTTTT. As protein: CASSFGGSGEKLFF.

This clonotype has ten or more counts. This chain joins TRBV19 and TRBJ2-5, with TRBD1 matching over 10 bases. CDR3 length: 14 residues. The ends lost 6 bases at V and 4 bases at J; junction bases unmatched: 5. Germline values: CDR1 LNHDA, CDR2 SQIVND (reference sequence). The CDR3 sequence: CASRDGQGGETQYF. The CDR3 nucleotides are TGTGCCAGTAGGGACGGACAGGGGGGAGAGACCCAGTACTTC. Based on the CDR3 plus reference TRBV19 and TRBJ2-5, the full variable domain is DGGITQSPKYLFRKEGQNVTLSCEQNLNHDAMYWYRQDPGQGLRLIYYSQIVNDFQKGDIAEGYSVSREKKESFPLTVTSAQKNPTAFYLCASRDGQGGETQYFGPGTRLLVL.

This clonotype was detected only a few times. The V gene is TRBV6-5, the J gene TRBJ2-7; D is perhaps TRBD2 (6 bases). Germline V gene data show CDR1 as MNHEY and CDR2 as SVGAGI. The CDR3 loop spans 14 amino acids. V gave up 2 bases and J gave up 0 bases, with 8 bases separating them. Here the CDR3 DNA reads TGTGCCAGCAGTTACCGGGGGATCTCCTACGAGCAGTACTTC. It yields the protein CASSYRGISYEQYF.

Concerning this clonotype: Sequence at one end of the junction differs from germline and may be a read error. The J gene is TRBJ2-7, the V gene TRBV10-2; 8 nucleotides line up with TRBD1. CDR1 is WSHSY, CDR2 SAAADI, per germline. This CDR3 is built from 16 residues. This chain's CDR3 is CASSPRPGTGSYEQYF. CDR3 DNA: TGTGCCAGCAGCCCCCGTCCCGGGACAGGCTCCTACGAGCAGTACTTC.

DNA of the CDR3: TGCGCCAGCAGCAGGGACAGTCCCCGCGGCTACACCTTC. It encodes CASSRDSPRGYTF. J is TRBJ1-2 and V is TRBV5-1, with 7 bases identical to TRBD1. In germline, CDR1 is SGHRS, CDR2 YFSETQ. V lost 4 bases and J lost 8; bases outside the gene matches: 8. There are 13 residues in the CDR3.

Of note for this clonotype: A read error is possible here, since a much larger clone lies one base away. V gene TRBV7-9 combines with J gene TRBJ1-4; D call uncertain. Germline CDR1 and CDR2: SEHNR and FQNEAQ (reference sequence). V lost 5 bases and J 11 bases, leaving 9 bases between the germline ends. This CDR3 has 11 amino acids. The CDR3 DNA follows: TGTGCCAGCAGCGCCTTTGCGAAACTGTTTTTT. It yields the protein CASSAFAKLFF.

V gene TRBV19 combines with J gene TRBJ1-5, with D possibly TRBD1 on 5 matching bases. V lost 10 bases and J lost 7, with 20 bases in between. CDR1 is LNHDA and CDR2 is SQIVND in the germline V gene (reference sequence). The CDR3 is 14 residues long. In nucleotides, the CDR3 is TGTGCCACCAGTAAGGGCAGGGTTTGGCAGCCCCAGCATTTT. This gives the protein CATSKGRVWQPQHF. Looking up the rest from reference TRBV19 and TRBJ1-5 gives the full variable domain: DGGITQSPKYLFRKEGQNVTLSCEQNLNHDAMYWYRQDPGQGLRLIYYSQIVNDFQKGDIAEGYSVSREKKESFPLTVTSAQKNPTAFYLCATSKGRVWQPQHFGDGTRLSIL.

This clonotype was detected a few times. This chain links TRBV20-1 with TRBJ1-4, with 9 nucleotides matching TRBD1. There are 15 residues in the CDR3. The V and J ends lost 0 bases and 7 bases, in that order; junction bases with no gene match: 6. In germline, CDR1 is DFQATT, CDR2 SNEGSKA (reference sequence). The CDR3 region is CSARDQETGGEKLFF. The CDR3 DNA follows: TGCAGTGCTAGAGATCAAGAGACAGGGGGTGAAAAACTGTTTTTT.

This chain links TRBV7-3 with TRBJ2-3; 7 bases map to TRBD2. The CDR3 is 16 residues long. V dropped 0 bases and J dropped 2; count of bases not matched to a gene: 5. Germline V gene sequence: CDR1 SGHTA, CDR2 FQGTGA. The CDR3 DNA sequence: TGTGCCAGCAGCTTAACCGGGAGCGGGGCCACAGATACGCAGTATTTT. This translates into CASSLTGSGATDTQYF.

This clonotype appeared a few times. The CDR3 DNA sequence: TGCGCCAGCAGCCTCGGATCTGTTGAAGAGACCCAGTACTTC. Its protein is CASSLGSVEETQYF. The chain uses TRBV5-1 and TRBJ2-5; D call uncertain. Looked up from germline, CDR1 is SGHRS and CDR2 is YFSETQ. Trimming removed 4 bases at V and 3 bases at J, with 13 bases between. CDR3 length equals 14 residues.

This chain connects TRBV28 to TRBJ2-3; 13 bases fit TRBD2. Germline V gene sequence: CDR1 MDHEN, CDR2 SYDVKM. This CDR3 contains 20 residues. Germline trimming cut 0 bases from V and 2 bases from J; bases unmatched to any gene: 11. The CDR3 protein is CASSLWGTSGTTKHTDTQYF. For the CDR3, the DNA is TGTGCCAGCAGTTTATGGGGGACTAGCGGGACAACAAAGCACACAGATACGCAGTATTTT.

The CDR3, as DNA: TGTGCCAGCAGCGTAGGGGTCCGGGGCGGCTACACCTTC. This codes for CASSVGVRGGYTF. The chain is built from TRBV4-2 and TRBJ1-2, with D possibly TRBD1 on 5 matching bases. The CDR3 is 13 amino acids. CDR1 is LGHNA, CDR2 YNFKEQ, per germline. The V end lost 5 bases, the J end lost 8 bases, and 15 bases lay between the germline ends.

This clonotype has at least ten counts. The V and J genes are TRBV7-8 and TRBJ2-5; possible D gene TRBD1, 6 bases. The CDR3 is 14 amino acids. Trimming cost V 7 bases and J 2 bases, with 14 bases left between them. Germline V gene data show CDR1 as SGHVS and CDR2 as FQNEAQ. CDR3: CASTTHRAQETQYF. CDR3 nucleotide sequence: TGTGCCAGCACAACTCACAGGGCGCAAGAGACCCAGTACTTC.

The chain uses TRBV2 and TRBJ2-7, with D unresolved. V was trimmed by 6 bases and J by 2 bases, leaving 17 bases between them. This CDR3 is built from 15 residues. Germline lookup yields CDR1 SNHLY and CDR2 FYNNEI. The CDR3 DNA reads as TGTGCCAGCAGGCCTGAGGCAGGCCTGACCTACGAGCAGTACTTC. It is translated as CASRPEAGLTYEQYF.

This clonotype was seen more than once but under ten times. CDR3 sequence: CASSLSTSGQETQYF. CDR3 sequence (DNA): TGTGCCAGCAGCCTGTCGACTAGCGGCCAAGAGACCCAGTACTTC. V gene TRBV25-1 combines with J gene TRBJ2-5, with TRBD2 matching 9 bases. In germline, CDR1 is MGHDK, CDR2 SYGVNS. After removal of 6 bases from V and 1 base from J, the junction contained 6 bases not matched to a gene. CDR3 length: 15 amino acids.

In this sample, this clonotype turned up a few times. This chain links TRBV24-1 with TRBJ1-2; TRBD1 matches 9 bases. Unmatched junction bases numbered 7, after V lost 4 bases and J lost 5 bases. Germline V lookup: CDR1 KGHDR, CDR2 SFDVKD. The CDR3 loop spans 15 amino acids. The CDR3 DNA follows: TGTGCCACCAGTGACCAATGGACAGGGGTATATGGCTACACCTTC. This codes for CATSDQWTGVYGYTF.

Ten or more counts support this clonotype. V gene TRBV6-1 combines with J gene TRBJ1-2; D is ambiguous. Germline CDR1 is MNHNS and CDR2 is SASEGT. The CDR3 covers 14 residues. V lost 8 bases to trimming and J lost 2 bases, with 15 bases between them. CDR3 bases: TGTGCCAGCTCGCCCCTGGCGGAGAACTATGGCTACACCTTC. As protein: CASSPLAENYGYTF.

This clonotype was seen a few times. The rearrangement joins TRBV5-1 to TRBJ2-7; possibly TRBD2 for D (5 bases). Germline V gene lookup returns CDR1 SGHRS and CDR2 YFSETQ. The CDR3 length is 13 residues. The germline V and J ends were trimmed by 3 bases and 2 bases, with 9 bases remaining between them. CDR3 sequence: CASSSGDTYEQYF. CDR3 sequence (DNA): TGCGCCAGCAGCTCCGGGGATACCTACGAGCAGTACTTC.

J is TRBJ2-7 and V is TRBV15, with 7 bases lining up with TRBD1. The V and J ends lost 2 bases and 4 bases, in that order; junction bases with no gene match: 14. The CDR3 covers 17 residues. The germline V gene encodes CDR1 LNHNV and CDR2 YYDKDF (reference sequence). In DNA form, the CDR3 reads TGTGCCACCAGCAGAAACCGACAGGGCCACGCTCGATACGAGCAGTACTTC. This encodes CATSRNRQGHARYEQYF.

For this clonotype: One base away lies a much larger clone, so this may be a sequencing read error. This chain connects TRBV20-1 to TRBJ1-2; D uncertain. The CDR3 is 13 amino acids. Between the trimmed V and J ends, which lost 3 bases and 7 bases, there was a span of 15 bases. CDR1 is DFQATT, CDR2 SNEGSKA, per germline (reference sequence). This chain's CDR3 is CSARRVSLGGYTF. The DNA of the CDR3 is TGCAGTGCTAGGAGGGTATCTCTAGGTGGCTACACCTTC.

This clonotype was counted ten times or more. V and J are TRBV20-1 and TRBJ1-1; TRBD1 aligns across 9 bases. The CDR3 totals 14 residues. The V gene's germline CDR1 is DFQATT and CDR2 SNEGSKA (reference sequence). The junction had 7 bases not matched to a gene; V was cut back by 2 bases and J by 6 bases. The chain's CDR3 is CSARSLQGAAEAFF. DNA of the CDR3: TGCAGTGCTAGATCCTTACAGGGGGCGGCTGAAGCTTTCTTT.

This clonotype has ten or more counts. The chain joins TRBV9 to TRBJ2-7; D gene uncertain. The germline V gene encodes CDR1 SGDLS and CDR2 YYNGEE. This CDR3 has 14 amino acids. Trimming cost V 3 bases and J 2 bases, with 12 bases left between them. Written as DNA, the CDR3 is TGTGCCAGCAGCGAGGCCGGGTCTCCCTACGAGCAGTACTTC. This codes for CASSEAGSPYEQYF.

This clonotype was seen repeatedly, ten times or more. The chain employs TRBV29-1 and TRBJ2-7; no reliable D call. The V end was cut by 4 bases, the J end by 4 bases, with 14 bases between. The CDR3 contains 13 residues. Germline values: CDR1 SQVTM, CDR2 ANQGSEA. DNA for the CDR3: TGCAGCGTTGGGACCCTTATGGGATACGAGCAGTACTTC. Amino acid sequence: CSVGTLMGYEQYF.

V usage is TRBV10-3 and J usage is TRBJ2-5; perhaps TRBD2 as D (7 bases). Trimming shortened V by 3 bases and J by 5 bases, and 13 bases separated the two germline ends. CDR3 length: 14 amino acids. Germline V lookup: CDR1 ENHRY, CDR2 SYGVKD. DNA for the CDR3: TGTGCCATCAGTGATAGGGGGGGAGTGGAGACCCAGTACTTC. Translating it yields CAISDRGGVETQYF.

Comment on this clonotype: A much larger clone differs from this one at a single base, so this may be a read error. The CDR3 sequence is CASRDRGGEGDTRYF. The CDR3 DNA reads TGTGCCAGTAGGGACCGGGGGGGCGAGGGAGATACGCGGTATTTT. This chain uses TRBV19 with TRBJ2-3, with 8 nucleotides matching TRBD2. CDR3 size: 15 residues. Germline V gene data show CDR1 as LNHDA and CDR2 as SQIVND (reference sequence). Looking up the rest from reference TRBV19 and TRBJ2-3 gives the full variable domain: DGGITQSPKYLFRKEGQNVTLSCEQNLNHDAMYWYRQDPGQGLRLIYYSQIVNDFQKGDIAEGYSVSREKKESFPLTVTSAQKNPTAFYLCASRDRGGEGDTRYFGPGTRLTVL.